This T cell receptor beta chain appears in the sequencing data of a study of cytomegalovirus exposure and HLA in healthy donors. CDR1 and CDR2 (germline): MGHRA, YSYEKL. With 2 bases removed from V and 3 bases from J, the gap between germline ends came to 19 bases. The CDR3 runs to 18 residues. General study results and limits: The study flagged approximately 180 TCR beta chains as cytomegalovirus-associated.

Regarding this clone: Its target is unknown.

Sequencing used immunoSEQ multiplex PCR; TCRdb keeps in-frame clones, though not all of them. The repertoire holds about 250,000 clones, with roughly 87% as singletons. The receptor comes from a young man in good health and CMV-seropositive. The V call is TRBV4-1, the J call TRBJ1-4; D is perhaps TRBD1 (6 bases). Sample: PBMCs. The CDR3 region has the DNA TGCGCCAGCAGCCAACCCACCGGGACAAACAGCCCTAATGAAAAACTGTTTTTT. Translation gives CASSQPTGTNSPNEKLFF.